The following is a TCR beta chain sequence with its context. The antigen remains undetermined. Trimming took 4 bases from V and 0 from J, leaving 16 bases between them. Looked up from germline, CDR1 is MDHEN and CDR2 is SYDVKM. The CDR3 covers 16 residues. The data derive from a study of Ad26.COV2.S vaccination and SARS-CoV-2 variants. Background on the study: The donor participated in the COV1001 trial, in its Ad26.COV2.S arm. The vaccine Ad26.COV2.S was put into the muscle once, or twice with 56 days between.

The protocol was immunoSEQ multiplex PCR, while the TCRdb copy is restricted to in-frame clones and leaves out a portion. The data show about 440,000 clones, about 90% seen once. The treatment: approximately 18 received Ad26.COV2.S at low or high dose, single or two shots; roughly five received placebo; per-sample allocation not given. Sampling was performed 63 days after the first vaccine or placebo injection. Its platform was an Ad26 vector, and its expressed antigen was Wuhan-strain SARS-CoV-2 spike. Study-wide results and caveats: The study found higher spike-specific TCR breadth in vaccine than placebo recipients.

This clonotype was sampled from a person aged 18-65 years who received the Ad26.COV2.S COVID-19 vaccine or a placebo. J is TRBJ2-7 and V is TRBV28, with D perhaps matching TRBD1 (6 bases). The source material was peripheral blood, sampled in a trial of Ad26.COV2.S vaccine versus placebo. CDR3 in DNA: TGTGCCAGCAGTTCCCGACGAACAGGGAGCTCCTACGAGCAGTACTTC. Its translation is CASSSRRTGSSYEQYF.